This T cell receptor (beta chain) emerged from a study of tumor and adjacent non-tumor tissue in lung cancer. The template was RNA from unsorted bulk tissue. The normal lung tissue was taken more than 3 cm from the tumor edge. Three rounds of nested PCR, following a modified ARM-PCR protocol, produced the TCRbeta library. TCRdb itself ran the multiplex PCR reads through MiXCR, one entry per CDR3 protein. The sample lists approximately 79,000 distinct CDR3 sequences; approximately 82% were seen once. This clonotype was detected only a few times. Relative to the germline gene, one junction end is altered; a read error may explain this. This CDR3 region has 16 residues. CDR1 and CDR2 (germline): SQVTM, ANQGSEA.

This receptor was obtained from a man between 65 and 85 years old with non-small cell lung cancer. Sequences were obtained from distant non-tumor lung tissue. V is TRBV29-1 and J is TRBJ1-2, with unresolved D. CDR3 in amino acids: CNVIPYQSSGEDGYTF. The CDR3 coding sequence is TGCAACGTTATCCCTTATCAATCCTCGGGAGAAGATGGCTACACCTTC.